These T cell receptor beta chains were read from a single sample in a study of identical twins' blood T cells. Via MiXCR, TCRdb re-called the 5' RACE reads, giving one row per CDR3 protein. The data contain about 370,000 distinct CDR3 sequences, roughly 30% of them singletons. The specimen sequenced was PBMCs. These receptor sequences come from a woman aged 18-50 years in good health. The CDR3 runs from the conserved cysteine through the conserved F or W. A D gene is named only where the DNA matches it firmly. Part of the rows lack a size; the others show once, few, many or a class for expanded clones.

>TRBV19|TRBJ1-5|-|-
CASSGRGNSNQPQHF
TGTGCCAGTAGTGGCAGGGGTAACAGCAATCAGCCCCAGCATTTT
>TRBV25-1|TRBJ2-6|-|-
CASSESSSSGANVLTF
TGTGCCAGCAGTGAATCCAGCTCCTCTGGGGCCAACGTCCTGACTTTC
>TRBV7-9|TRBJ1-5|-|-
CASSLAPDSPWHF
TGTGCCAGCAGCTTAGCCCCGGACAGTCCCTGGCATTTT
>TRBV5-1|TRBJ1-6|-|many
CASSLTPANSPLHF
TGCGCCAGCAGCTTAACACCGGCCAATTCACCCCTCCACTTT
>TRBV5-8|TRBJ1-1|-|few
CASSSDMWDTEAFF
TGTGCCAGCAGCTCGGATATGTGGGACACTGAAGCTTTCTTT
>TRBV19|TRBJ2-2|TRBD2|-
CASSMGTSVNTGELFF
TGTGCCAGTAGTATGGGTACTAGCGTAAACACCGGGGAGCTGTTTTTT
>TRBV7-9|TRBJ1-6|-|-
CASNPDSRNSPLHF
TGTGCCAGCAACCCGGACAGTCGTAATTCACCCCTCCACTTT
>TRBV7-2|TRBJ2-1|-|few
CASSLASATYNEQFF
TGTGCCAGCAGCTTAGCCAGCGCTACCTACAATGAGCAGTTCTTC
>TRBV14|TRBJ1-3|-|few
CASRRAGSGNTIYF
TGTGCCAGCAGGCGCGCGGGCTCTGGAAACACCATATATTTT
>TRBV10-3|TRBJ1-1|-|few
CAISEYGNTEAFF
TGTGCCATCAGTGAATATGGGAACACTGAAGCTTTCTTT
>TRBV28|TRBJ2-2|-|few
CASTYNGELFF
TGTGCCAGCACCTATAACGGGGAGCTGTTTTTT
>TRBV4-2|TRBJ1-3|TRBD1|-
CASSPQGSSGNTIYF
TGTGCCAGCAGTCCACAGGGGTCGTCGGGAAACACCATATATTTT
>TRBV14|TRBJ2-2|-|-
CASSQEVNTGELFF
TGTGCCAGCAGCCAAGAAGTTAACACCGGGGAGCTGTTTTTT
>TRBV11-2|TRBJ2-1|-|-
CASSLVTDNEQFF
TGTGCCAGCAGCTTAGTCACAGACAATGAGCAGTTCTTC
>TRBV12-5|TRBJ1-2|-|-
CASGSPREHGYTF
TGTGCTAGTGGCTCCCCTAGGGAGCATGGCTACACCTTC
>TRBV7-8|TRBJ1-2|TRBD1|many
CASSFPGTGNGYTF
TGTGCCAGCAGCTTCCCCGGGACAGGGAATGGCTACACCTTC
>TRBV7-8|TRBJ2-7|TRBD1|-
CASSSSFTGGHYEQYF
TGTGCCAGCAGCTCCAGTTTCACAGGGGGGCATTACGAGCAGTACTTC
>TRBV21-1|TRBJ1-2|-|-
CASSTREGYTF
TGTGCCAGCAGCACAAGGGAGGGCTACACCTTC
>TRBV5-1|TRBJ2-1|-|few
CASSWTESSYNEQFF
TGCGCCAGCAGCTGGACAGAAAGCTCCTACAATGAGCAGTTCTTC
>TRBV7-8|TRBJ2-3|-|many
CASNPSRDGVDTQYF
TGTGCCAGCAACCCTTCACGTGACGGAGTGGATACGCAGTATTTT
>TRBV5-1|TRBJ2-1|TRBD2|few
CATKMGTNDYNEQFF
TGCGCCACCAAAATGGGGACTAACGACTACAATGAGCAGTTCTTC
>TRBV27|TRBJ1-4|TRBD1|few
CASSGQGAEKLFF
TGTGCCAGCAGCGGACAGGGGGCTGAAAAACTGTTTTTT